These 20 T cell receptor beta chains came from one sample sequenced in a study of OX40 agonist ivuxolimab in advanced cancers. TCRdb keeps only in-frame clones here, not all; method: immunoSEQ multiplex PCR. The sample lists about 31,000 clones; roughly 82% were seen once. This material consisted of CD4+ or CD8+ T cells sorted from blood, taken in a trial of the OX40 agonist ivuxolimab. The origin of the receptors is an adult with an advanced solid tumor such as melanoma, head and neck, liver or kidney cancer.

This clone was seen more than once but under ten times. J is TRBJ1-6 and V is TRBV25-1, with 7 nucleotides matching TRBD1. CDR1 is MGHDK and CDR2 is SYGVNS in the germline V gene. V dropped 3 bases and J dropped 9; count of bases not matched to a gene: 5. This CDR3 spans 14 amino acids. The CDR3 DNA sequence: TGTGCCAGCAGTGACCGGACAGGACCTTCACCCCTCCACTTT. Translation: CASSDRTGPSPLHF.

This clone turned up a few times. The J gene is TRBJ1-5, the V gene TRBV6-1; weak D call: TRBD1 (5 bases). V was cut by 6 bases and J by 6 bases, with 18 bases left in between. The CDR3 contains 15 residues. The germline V gene has CDR1 MNHNS and CDR2 SASEGT. The CDR3 DNA reads as TGTGCCAGCAGCTCGGAAGAGGGGTCTGGTCAGCCCCAGCATTTT. As protein: CASSSEEGSGQPQHF.

The chain carries TRBV7-9 and TRBJ1-2, with TRBD1 as a possible D gene (5 bases). This CDR3 comprises 15 residues. Trimming left V 5 bases short and J 4 bases short, with 17 bases between. Looked up from germline, CDR1 is SEHNR and CDR2 is FQNEAQ (reference sequence). The CDR3 DNA follows: TGTGCCAGCAGCCCCCGGGGGGAGCGAGGCTATGGCTACACCTTC. The encoded protein is CASSPRGERGYGYTF.

The chain combines TRBV7-2 with TRBJ2-7, with D possibly matching TRBD1 (5 bases). The CDR3 is made up of 13 amino acids. In germline, CDR1 is SGHTA, CDR2 FQGNSA. Trimming pared 5 bases from V and 3 bases from J, leaving 11 bases between. CDR3 in amino acids: CASSASQGYEQYF. CDR3 DNA: TGTGCCAGCAGCGCAAGTCAGGGCTACGAGCAGTACTTC.

The V call is TRBV9, the J call TRBJ2-7, with D possibly being TRBD1 (5 bases). Germline V gene lookup returns CDR1 SGDLS and CDR2 YYNGEE. The V end was cut by 1 base, the J end by 3 bases, with 11 bases between. This CDR3 is built from 14 residues. This CDR3 is CASSVSPDNYEQYF. CDR3 nucleotides: TGTGCCAGCAGCGTAAGCCCGGACAACTACGAGCAGTACTTC.

The chain links TRBV19 to TRBJ2-1; D is possibly TRBD2 (5 bases). The V and J ends lost 6 bases and 6 bases respectively, with 15 bases between them. The germline gives CDR1 LNHDA, CDR2 SQIVND (reference sequence). The CDR3 has 14 residues. The CDR3 DNA reads TGTGCCAGTAGCGGGAACCTGAATTTCAATGAGCAGTTCTTC. It is translated as CASSGNLNFNEQFF.

J is TRBJ2-7 and V is TRBV6-1; 7 nucleotides line up with TRBD2. Germline CDR1 reads MNHNS; CDR2 reads SASEGT. This CDR3 region has 14 residues. V was pared by 8 bases and J by 5 bases, with 12 bases of the junction left unmatched. The CDR3 nucleotides are TGTGCCAGCGGGCTCGGCGGGAGTAAGAACGAGCAGTACTTC. Translation gives CASGLGGSKNEQYF.

The rearrangement uses TRBV7-2 and TRBJ2-5; 11 bases fit TRBD2. The assigned J gene may be wrong: the sequence end matches TRBJ2-7 better. The CDR3 is 14 amino acids. CDR1 SGHTA and CDR2 FQGNSA come from the germline V gene. Here the CDR3 DNA reads TGTGCCAGCAGCAAGACTAGCGGGAATTACGAGCAGTACTTC. Translation: CASSKTSGNYEQYF.

The CDR3 is CASSLGQASVAFF. CDR3 DNA: TGTGCCAGCAGCTTAGGGCAGGCTTCGGTGGCTTTCTTT. The J gene is TRBJ1-1, the V gene TRBV11-2; no reliable D call. The CDR3 length is 13 residues. Germline CDR1 reads SGHAT; CDR2 reads FQNNGV. V gave up 1 base and J gave up 11 bases, with 14 bases separating them.

The chain carries TRBV19 and TRBJ1-1; 9 bases line up with TRBD1. Germline CDR1 reads LNHDA; CDR2 reads SQIVND (reference sequence). V lost 4 bases and J lost 1; bases outside the gene matches: 19. The CDR3 totals 20 residues. CDR3 in amino acids: CASSTSPWTGVGRGNTEAFF. The CDR3 DNA follows: TGTGCCAGTAGTACCTCCCCCTGGACAGGGGTTGGTCGGGGGAACACTGAAGCTTTCTTT.

The chain is built from TRBV30 and TRBJ2-5; D possibly uses TRBD1 or TRBD2 (6 bases each). V was trimmed by 0 bases and J by 2 bases, leaving 13 bases between them. In germline, CDR1 is GTSNPN, CDR2 SVGIG (reference sequence). This CDR3 is built from 15 residues. Here the CDR3 reads CAWSVLGGRQETQYF. The CDR3 nucleotides read TGTGCCTGGAGTGTACTGGGGGGCAGGCAAGAGACCCAGTACTTC.

The chain recombines TRBV15 with TRBJ2-3, with D perhaps matching TRBD1 (6 bases). The CDR3 is made up of 16 amino acids. Per the germline V gene, CDR1 is LNHNV and CDR2 is YYDKDF (reference sequence). Deletions cut 3 bases from V and 1 base from J, with 14 bases between. The CDR3 loop reads CATSREVSGGTDTQYF. The CDR3 DNA reads TGTGCCACCAGCAGGGAGGTATCAGGGGGCACAGATACGCAGTATTTT.

The CDR3 spells CASSSLNSGGASETQYF. For the CDR3, the DNA is TGTGCCAGCAGCTCCCTCAACAGCGGGGGGGCGTCGGAGACCCAGTACTTC. The chain couples TRBV11-1 to TRBJ2-5, with 10 bases aligning to TRBD2. Germline trimming cut 4 bases from V and 5 bases from J; bases unmatched to any gene: 13. The germline gives CDR1 SGHAT, CDR2 FQDESV (reference sequence). The CDR3 totals 17 residues.

V is TRBV19 and J is TRBJ1-5; TRBD1 matches at 12 bases. The germline V gene has CDR1 LNHDA and CDR2 SQIVND (reference sequence). Trimming cost V 3 bases and J 2 bases; bases outside gene matches: 5. CDR3 length: 17 amino acids. CDR3 in DNA: TGTGCCAGTAGTATTGTTGGGACAGGGGGCGGCAATCAGCCCCAGCATTTT. Its protein product is CASSIVGTGGGNQPQHF.

V is TRBV28 and J is TRBJ1-5, with a weak D call TRBD1 (6 bases). Germline V lookup: CDR1 MDHEN, CDR2 SYDVKM. Deletions cut 9 bases from V and 1 base from J, with 13 bases between. The CDR3 totals 14 residues. CDR3 loop: CASQQGGSNQPQHF. The CDR3 DNA reads as TGTGCCAGTCAACAGGGTGGGAGCAATCAGCCCCAGCATTTT.

The gene calls are TRBV6-5 and TRBJ1-4; tentative D call: TRBD1 (6 bases). Germline V gene data show CDR1 as MNHEY and CDR2 as SVGAGI. This CDR3 comprises 15 residues. Trimming shortened V by 5 bases and J by 2 bases, and 12 bases separated the two germline ends. The CDR3 sequence: CASSRTGPTNEKLFF. The CDR3 DNA reads TGTGCCAGCAGTCGTACAGGGCCTACTAATGAAAAACTGTTTTTT.

This chain links TRBV29-1 with TRBJ2-5, with TRBD1 as a possible D gene (6 bases). V was trimmed by 7 bases and J by 4 bases, leaving 10 bases between them. This CDR3 is built from 11 residues. Germline CDR1 is SQVTM and CDR2 is ANQGSEA. The CDR3 DNA reads TGCAGCGCCCCCAGGGGAGAGACCCAGTACTTC. As protein: CSAPRGETQYF.

The J gene is TRBJ2-7, the V gene TRBV20-1; D unclear. The V end lost 3 bases, the J end lost 3 bases, and 3 bases lay between the germline ends. From germline, CDR1 is DFQATT and CDR2 SNEGSKA (reference sequence). This CDR3 spans 10 amino acids. CDR3 residues: CSASDYEQYF. CDR3 DNA sequence: TGCAGTGCTAGCGACTACGAGCAGTACTTC.

CDR3 sequence: CASKPTGRWDTEAFF. The CDR3 DNA follows: TGTGCCAGCAAGCCTACAGGGCGGTGGGACACTGAAGCTTTCTTT. This chain connects TRBV4-2 to TRBJ1-1; D possibly corresponds to TRBD1 (6 bases). V lost 7 bases to trimming and J lost 3 bases, with 18 bases between them. Germline V gene sequence: CDR1 LGHNA, CDR2 YNFKEQ. The CDR3 sequence is 15 residues long.

The rearrangement joins TRBV27 to TRBJ2-7; 15 bases align to TRBD2. The CDR3 runs to 16 residues. Trimming removed 4 bases from V and 4 bases from J; junction bases left unmatched: 5. From germline, CDR1 is MNHEY and CDR2 SMNVEV (reference sequence). The CDR3 bases are TGTGCCAGCAGTTCCGGGGGACTAGCGGGAGGATACGAGCAGTACTTC. It yields the protein CASSSGGLAGGYEQYF.